One T cell receptor (beta chain) is described in this entry. Its specificity is not known. Template material for amplifying TCR beta CDR3 regions consisted of RNA transcripts. With the HTBI primer set, the TCR CDR3 went through a first round of RT-PCR. Each CDR3 protein gets one entry after TCRdb re-called the multiplex PCR reads with MiXCR. The sample carries over 550,000 distinct CDR3 sequences, approximately 15% recorded once. Trimming cost V 0 bases and J 2 bases, with 13 bases left between them. This CDR3 is built from 16 residues. The germline CDR1 and CDR2 sequences are SGHRS and YFSETQ. Criteria for exclusion of patients were uncontrolled infection, other autoimmune disease, pregnancy or lactation. Orbital computed tomography, thyroid ultrasound, serum thyroxine and TRAb, and clinical symptoms together informed the diagnoses. This sample is drawn from a study of T cells in Graves' hyperthyroidism and ophthalmopathy. The overall study: The authors collected peripheral blood at initial diagnosis, before any treatment. Study-wide points: Ophthalmopathy was predicted by the model a median of about six months ahead of onset.

The chain joins TRBV5-1 to TRBJ2-3; D may be TRBD1 or TRBD2 (5 bases each). The sequencing sample was made of blood. The sequence came from a woman in her late teens or twenties with Graves' hyperthyroidism. CDR3 in amino acids: CASSLEWGWITDTQYF. The CDR3 DNA follows: TGCGCCAGCAGCTTGGAGTGGGGGTGGATCACAGATACGCAGTATTTT.